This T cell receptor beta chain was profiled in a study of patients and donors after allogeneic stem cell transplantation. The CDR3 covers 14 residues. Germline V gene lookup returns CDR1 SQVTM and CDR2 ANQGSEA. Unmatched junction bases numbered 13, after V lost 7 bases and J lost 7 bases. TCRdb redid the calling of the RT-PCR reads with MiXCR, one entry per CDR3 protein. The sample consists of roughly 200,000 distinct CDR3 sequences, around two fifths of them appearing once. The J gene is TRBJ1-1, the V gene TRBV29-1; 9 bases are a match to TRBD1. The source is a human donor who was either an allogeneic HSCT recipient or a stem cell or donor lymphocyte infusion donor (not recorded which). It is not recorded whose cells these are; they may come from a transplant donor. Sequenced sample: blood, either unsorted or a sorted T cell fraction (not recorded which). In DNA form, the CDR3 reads TGCAGCGGTCTCGCACCGGACAGGGGTAGTGAAGCTTTCTTT. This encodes CSGLAPDRGSEAFF. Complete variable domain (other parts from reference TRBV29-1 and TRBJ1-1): SAVISQKPSRDICQRGTSLTIQCQVDSQVTMMFWYRQQPGQSLTLIATANQGSEATYESGFVIDKFPISRPNLTFSTLTVSNMSPEDSSIYLCSGLAPDRGSEAFFGQGTRLTVV.